Reported below is one TCR beta chain. The sample comes from a study of blood T cell repertoires in COVID-19. The wider study: There were acute and convalescent COVID-19 samples, and they came from the United States, Italy and Spain.

Assay: immunoSEQ multiplex PCR; the TCRdb copy retains only in-frame clones and omits some. The sample has about 260,000 clones, approximately 80% seen once. This clonotype was obtained from a human donor in a cohort sampled during active COVID-19. The sequenced sample was peripheral blood.

The CDR3 DNA sequence: TGTGCCAGCAGCAAAGCGCCGGTACTAGCGGGGAGTAACGAGCAGTACTTC. This encodes CASSKAPVLAGSNEQYF. V gene TRBV21-1 combines with J gene TRBJ2-7; the table's D gene call, TRBD2, was not cross checked with the DNA. TRBV21-1 is designated a pseudogene. The CDR3 has 17 amino acids.